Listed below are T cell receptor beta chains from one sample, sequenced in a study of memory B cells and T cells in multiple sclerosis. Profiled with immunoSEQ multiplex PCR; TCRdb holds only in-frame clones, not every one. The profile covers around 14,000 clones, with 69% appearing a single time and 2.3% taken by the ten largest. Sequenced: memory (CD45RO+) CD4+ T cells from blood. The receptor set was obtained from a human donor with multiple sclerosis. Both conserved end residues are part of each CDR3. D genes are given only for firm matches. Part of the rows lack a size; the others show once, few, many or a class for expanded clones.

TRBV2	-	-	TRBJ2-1	TGTGCCAGAAGGGCCGGGGGATCCTACAATGAGCAGTTCTTC	CARRAGGSYNEQFF
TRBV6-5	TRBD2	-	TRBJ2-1	TGTGCCAGCAGCCCTGGACTAGCGGGAGTTTTTGAGCAGTTCTTC	CASSPGLAGVFEQFF
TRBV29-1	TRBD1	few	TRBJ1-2	TGCAGCGTTGATGGGGACAGGCCCGAGGGCTACACCTTC	CSVDGDRPEGYTF
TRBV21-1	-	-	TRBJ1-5	TGTGCCAGCAGCAACCCAGGCCCCGGGCCCCAGCATTTT	CASSNPGPGPQHF
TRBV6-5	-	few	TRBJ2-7	TGTGCCAGCAGAAAGCAGGGTTACGAGCAGTACTTC	CASRKQGYEQYF
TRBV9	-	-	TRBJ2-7	TGTGCCAGCAGCGTAGCTTTAAAGGACAGACCCTACGAGCAGTACTTC	CASSVALKDRPYEQYF
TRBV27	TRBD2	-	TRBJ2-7	TGTGCCACTAAGGGGCTAGCGGGAGCCTACGAGCAGTACTTC	CATKGLAGAYEQYF
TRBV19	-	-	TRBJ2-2	TGTGCCAGTAGCCAGAACACCGGGGAGCTGTTTTTT	CASSQNTGELFF
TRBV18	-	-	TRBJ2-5	TGTGCCAGCTCACCACTGGGAGGAGAGACCCAGTACTTC	CASSPLGGETQYF
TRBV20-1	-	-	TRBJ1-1	TGCAGTGCTATCTTCACTGAAGCTTTCTTT	CSAIFTEAFF
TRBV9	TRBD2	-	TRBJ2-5	TGTGCCAGCAGCAACGGGGACTCCGGGAGGGAGACCCAGTACTTC	CASSNGDSGRETQYF
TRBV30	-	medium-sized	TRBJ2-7	TGTGCCTGGAGTGTTAACCTTCAGGGGTCCGAGCAGTACTTC	CAWSVNLQGSEQYF
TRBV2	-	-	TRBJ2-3	TGTGCCAGCAGTTCCGGTCCCGGGGGTACGCAGTATTTT	CASSSGPGGTQYF
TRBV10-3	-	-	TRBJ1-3	TGTGCCATCAGTGCCAGGGGAGGGGAATACTCTGGAAACACCATATATTTT	CAISARGGEYSGNTIYF
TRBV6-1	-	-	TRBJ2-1	TGTGCCAGCAGTGAACTTGCCACTGGTGAGCAGTTCTTC	CASSELATGEQFF
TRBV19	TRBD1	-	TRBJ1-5	TGTGCCAGTAGTTTAAGGACAGGGCAAGGTCAGCCCCAGCATTTT	CASSLRTGQGQPQHF
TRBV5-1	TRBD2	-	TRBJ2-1	TGCGCCAGCAGCTTGGGGACTGGAGCGGGGGGGAATAATGAGCAGTTCTTC	CASSLGTGAGGNNEQFF
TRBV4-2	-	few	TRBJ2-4	TGTGCCAGCAGCCAAGGAGTGATGAACATTCAGTACTTC	CASSQGVMNIQYF
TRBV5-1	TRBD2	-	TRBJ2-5	TGCGCCAGCAGCTTGGGACTAACTAGCGGCAACCAAGAGACCCAGTACTTC	CASSLGLTSGNQETQYF
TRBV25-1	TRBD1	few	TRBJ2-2	TGTGCCAGCAGTAATCAGGGGGACACCGGGGAGCTGTTTTTT	CASSNQGDTGELFF
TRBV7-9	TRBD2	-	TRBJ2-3	TGTGCCAGCAGCCTTAAAGGTCCCGGGAGGGAGGCAGATACGCAGTATTTT	CASSLKGPGREADTQYF
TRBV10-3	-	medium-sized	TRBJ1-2	TGTGCCATCAGTGATGACCAGGGCTATGGCTACACCTTC	CAISDDQGYGYTF
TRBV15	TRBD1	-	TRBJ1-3	TGTGCCACCAGCAGGTTCGGGGTCAGGGGGCTAAACACCATATATTTT	CATSRFGVRGLNTIYF
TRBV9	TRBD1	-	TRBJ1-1	TGTGCCGGCAGCGTAGGGACAGGTACTGAAGCTTTCTTT	CAGSVGTGTEAFF
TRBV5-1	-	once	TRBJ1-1	TGCGCCAGCAGCTTCGGTAACACTGAAGCTTTCTTT	CASSFGNTEAFF
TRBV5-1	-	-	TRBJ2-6	TGCGCCAGCCTCTCTGGGGCCAACGTCCTGACTTTC	CASLSGANVLTF
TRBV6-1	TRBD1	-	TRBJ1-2	TGTGCCAGCAGTGTTGCCGACAGGGACTATGGCTACACCTTC	CASSVADRDYGYTF
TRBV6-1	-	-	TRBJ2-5	TGTGCCAGCAGTGAAATGTGGAGGCCTAGGCTGTATGAGACCCAGTACTTC	CASSEMWRPRLYETQYF
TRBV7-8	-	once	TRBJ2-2	TGTGCCAGCAGCTTAACGGACAGTAACACCGGGGAGCTGTTTTTT	CASSLTDSNTGELFF
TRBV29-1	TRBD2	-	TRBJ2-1	TGCAGCGCTGCTGGCGGGAGCTCCTACAATGAGCAGTTCTTC	CSAAGGSSYNEQFF
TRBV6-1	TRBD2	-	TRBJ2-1	TGTGCCAGCAGTGTAAATGGTCTAGCGGGAGTAGTTGAGCAGTTCTTC	CASSVNGLAGVVEQFF
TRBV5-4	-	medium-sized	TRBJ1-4	TGTGCCAGCAGCTCCCGGCGGGGGCAGGAAAAACTGTTTTTT	CASSSRRGQEKLFF
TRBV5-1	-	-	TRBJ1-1	TGCGCCAGCAGTAGACTTTTGGACACTGAAGCTTTCTTT	CASSRLLDTEAFF
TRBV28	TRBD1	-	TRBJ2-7	TGTGCCAGCAGCCCGGGACAGGCTAGCTCCGAGCAGTACTTC	CASSPGQASSEQYF
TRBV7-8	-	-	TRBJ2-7	TGTGCCAGCAGCCCACCGGTCACCTCCTACGAGCAGTACTTC	CASSPPVTSYEQYF